This TCR beta chain was identified in a study of cytomegalovirus exposure and HLA in healthy donors. Trimming removed 10 bases from V and 8 bases from J; junction bases left unmatched: 11. CDR3 length equals 13 residues. CDR1 and CDR2 (germline): MNHNS, SASEGT. 60 Vbeta and 13 Jbeta primers were used in PCR. In the authors' workflow: A later analysis counted some 87 million unique TCR beta chains, some 10 million shared. The protocol was immunoSEQ multiplex PCR, while the TCRdb copy is restricted to in-frame clones and leaves out a portion. The V and J calls and the clone size are those of that table, but D and trimming were determined from the DNA. There are some 200,000 clones in the sample; 75% to 90% occur only once, and 6.3% lies in the top ten.

The chain employs TRBV6-1 and TRBJ1-5, with 7 positions matching TRBD1. This clonotype originated in a man aged 35 to 55 in good health and CMV-seropositive. The sequenced material came from PBMCs. CDR3 sequence reads: CATLQGRIEPQHF. As DNA, the CDR3 is TGTGCCACCCTACAGGGGAGAATTGAGCCCCAGCATTTT.